A selection of T cell receptor beta chains follows, all from one sample in a study of technical replicates of blood from several donors. The table came from immunoSEQ multiplex PCR; TCRdb's copy has only in-frame clones and leaves some out. This sample carries around 72,000 clones, around 91% of them seen once, and the ten largest clones take 0.38%. The sequenced material came from T cells isolated from PBMCs. These receptor sequences come from a human donor in good health. CDR3s include the opening cysteine and the closing phenylalanine or tryptophan. A D gene is named only where the DNA matches it firmly. Where a row states a size, it is once, few, many or the class of an expanded clone; other rows omit it.

TRBD2	NA	TRBV4-2	TRBJ2-5	CASSQGLAGDEETQYF	TGTGCCAGCAGCCAAGGGCTAGCGGGAGATGAAGAGACCCAGTACTTC
TRBD1	NA	TRBV6-5	TRBJ2-3	CASSDRGKTDTQYF	TGTGCCAGCAGTGACAGGGGGAAGACAGATACGCAGTATTTT
TRBD1	NA	TRBV19	TRBJ2-3	CASSLGQRTDTQYF	TGTGCCAGTAGTTTGGGACAGCGCACAGATACGCAGTATTTT
TRBD1	NA	TRBV7-2	TRBJ1-1	CASSLGQGAFF	TGTGCCAGCAGCTTAGGACAGGGAGCTTTCTTT
TRBD1	NA	TRBV4-2	TRBJ1-1	CASSQDRGNEAFF	TGTGCCAGCAGCCAGGACAGGGGGAATGAAGCTTTCTTT
NA	NA	TRBV18	TRBJ2-2	CASSQRDTGELFF	TGTGCCAGCTCACAGAGGGACACCGGGGAGCTGTTTTTT
NA	NA	TRBV9	TRBJ1-1	CASSVGDTEAFF	TGTGCCAGCAGCGTAGGCGATACTGAAGCTTTCTTT
TRBD1	NA	TRBV7-9	TRBJ1-4	CASSLAGQGNEKLFF	TGTGCCAGCAGCTTAGCGGGACAGGGGAATGAAAAACTGTTTTTT
NA	NA	TRBV9	TRBJ1-1	CASSVEMTNTEAFF	TGTGCCAGCAGCGTAGAGATGACTAACACTGAAGCTTTCTTT
TRBD1	NA	TRBV11-2	TRBJ1-3	CASSLEDRLENTIYF	TGTGCCAGCAGCTTAGAGGACAGGTTGGAAAACACCATATATTTT
NA	NA	TRBV14	TRBJ2-2	CASSAQATGELFF	TGTGCCAGCAGCGCACAGGCCACCGGGGAGCTGTTTTTT
TRBD1	NA	TRBV18	TRBJ1-2	CASSLRTGEAYGYTF	TGTGCCAGCTCACTAAGGACAGGGGAAGCTTATGGCTACACCTTC
TRBD1	NA	TRBV11-3	TRBJ2-1	CASSFIPTGVYNEQFF	TGTGCCAGCAGCTTCATACCGACAGGGGTTTACAATGAGCAGTTCTTC
NA	NA	TRBV29-1	TRBJ2-7	CSVEDLQSYEQYF	TGCAGCGTTGAAGATCTACAGTCCTACGAGCAGTACTTC
NA	NA	TRBV27	TRBJ2-7	CASSLSVGQVSYEQYF	TGTGCCAGCAGTTTATCAGTCGGTCAGGTCTCCTACGAGCAGTACTTC
TRBD1	NA	TRBV19	TRBJ1-4	CASSMAGGAEKLFF	TGTGCCAGTAGTATGGCAGGGGGAGCTGAAAAACTGTTTTTT
NA	NA	TRBV28	TRBJ2-5	CASSDRNSETQYF	TGTGCCAGCAGCGACAGAAATTCGGAGACCCAGTACTTC
TRBD1	NA	TRBV2	TRBJ2-2	CASIKDRGRSGELFF	TGTGCCAGCATTAAGGACAGGGGAAGGTCCGGGGAGCTGTTTTTT
NA	NA	TRBV7-2	TRBJ2-2	CASSLTGNTGELFF	TGTGCCAGCAGCTTAACAGGGAACACCGGGGAGCTGTTTTTT
TRBD1	NA	TRBV6-1	TRBJ1-2	CASSGDGQVYGYTF	TGTGCCAGCAGTGGAGACGGACAGGTCTATGGCTACACCTTC
NA	NA	TRBV7-2	TRBJ2-5	CASSLAGAWETQYF	TGTGCCAGCAGCTTAGCGGGGGCTTGGGAGACCCAGTACTTC
TRBD1	NA	TRBV28	TRBJ1-2	CASSLEGMTGRGYTF	TGTGCCAGCAGTTTAGAGGGGATGACAGGGAGAGGCTACACCTTC
NA	NA	TRBV2	TRBJ1-2	CASSQKADGIGYTF	TGTGCCAGCAGTCAAAAAGCGGACGGAATTGGCTACACCTTC
NA	NA	TRBV5-6	TRBJ2-1	CASSFRTEAEQFF	TGTGCCAGCAGCTTCCGGACGGAGGCGGAGCAGTTCTTC
NA	NA	TRBV5-4	TRBJ2-3	CASSTFPGTVTQYF	TGTGCCAGCAGCACGTTTCCCGGGACTGTCACGCAGTATTTT
NA	NA	TRBV5-1	TRBJ2-3	CASSSGLEGDTQYF	TGCGCCAGCAGCTCGGGACTTGAGGGGGATACGCAGTATTTT
TRBD2	few	TRBV7-9	TRBJ2-5	CASRLAETQYF	TGTGCCAGCAGACTAGCGGAGACCCAGTACTTC
NA	NA	TRBV7-8	TRBJ2-5	CASSPWGEETQYF	TGTGCCAGCAGCCCCTGGGGGGAAGAGACCCAGTACTTC
TRBD1	NA	TRBV5-8	TRBJ2-2	CASSFKQGPGELFF	TGTGCCAGCAGCTTCAAACAGGGGCCCGGGGAGCTGTTTTTT
NA	NA	TRBV10-2	TRBJ2-1	CASSEDYSYNEQFF	TGCGCCAGCAGTGAGGACTACTCCTACAATGAGCAGTTCTTC
NA	NA	TRBV7-8	TRBJ2-7	CASSLRDSEYEQYF	TGTGCCAGCAGCCTTAGGGACTCAGAATACGAGCAGTACTTC
NA	once	TRBV11-2	TRBJ2-7	CASSLDRGATYEQYF	TGTGCCAGCAGCTTAGATCGGGGGGCGACCTACGAGCAGTACTTC
NA	NA	TRBV28	TRBJ1-2	CASSSPGNYGYTF	TGTGCCAGCAGTTCCCCAGGGAACTATGGCTACACCTTC
NA	NA	TRBV28	TRBJ1-1	CASYGTEAFF	TGTGCCAGCTACGGCACTGAAGCTTTCTTT
NA	NA	TRBV7-3	TRBJ2-5	CASSPRGGLETQYF	TGTGCCAGCAGCCCAAGGGGGGGCCTAGAGACCCAGTACTTC
NA	NA	TRBV6-4	TRBJ2-3	CASSEGREVNTQYF	TGTGCCAGCAGTGAGGGCAGGGAGGTAAATACGCAGTATTTT
TRBD2	NA	TRBV4-1	TRBJ2-7	CASSSWSSGGEQYF	TGCGCCAGCAGCTCTTGGTCATCGGGGGGAGAGCAGTACTTC
NA	NA	TRBV5-1	TRBJ2-7	CASSLEVGTYEQYF	TGCGCCAGCTCATTGGAGGTGGGCACCTACGAGCAGTACTTC
NA	NA	TRBV18	TRBJ1-1	CASSTRTENTEAFF	TGTGCCAGCTCAACTCGGACAGAGAACACTGAAGCTTTCTTT
TRBD1	NA	TRBV19	TRBJ1-2	CASGGQGFSNYGYTF	TGTGCCAGTGGGGGACAGGGATTCTCTAACTATGGCTACACCTTC
TRBD2	NA	TRBV7-8	TRBJ2-7	CASSLGASGRALGEQYF	TGTGCCAGCAGCTTAGGAGCTAGCGGGAGGGCCCTCGGTGAGCAGTACTTC
NA	NA	TRBV4-3	TRBJ1-4	CASSPGGVGREKLFF	TGCGCCAGCAGCCCAGGAGGGGTAGGTCGGGAAAAACTGTTTTTT
NA	NA	TRBV7-9	TRBJ1-2	CASSLLNINYGYTF	TGTGCCAGCAGCCTTTTAAATATTAACTATGGCTACACCTTC
NA	NA	TRBV29-1	TRBJ2-7	CSVRQGPEQYF	TGCAGCGTTAGGCAGGGTCCCGAGCAGTACTTC
TRBD2	NA	TRBV4-2	TRBJ2-5	CASSSGGRAWETQYF	TGTGCCAGCAGCTCCGGCGGGAGGGCCTGGGAGACCCAGTACTTC
NA	NA	TRBV19	TRBJ2-7	CASSTEGGYEQYF	TGTGCCAGTAGTACTGAAGGGGGATACGAGCAGTACTTC
TRBD1	NA	TRBV10-3	TRBJ2-2	CAIRSGTGPGELFF	TGTGCCATCAGGTCCGGGACAGGGCCCGGGGAGCTGTTTTTT
NA	NA	TRBV7-9	TRBJ1-2	CASSLGMAGPSDGYTF	TGTGCCAGCAGCTTAGGTATGGCGGGGCCGTCGGACGGCTACACCTTC
TRBD1	NA	TRBV7-9	TRBJ1-5	CASSTGGGRNQPQHF	TGTGCCAGCAGCACAGGGGGGGGCCGGAATCAGCCCCAGCATTTT
TRBD1	NA	TRBV5-6	TRBJ2-4	CASSRNPGGSKNIQYF	TGTGCCAGCAGCCGAAATCCAGGGGGATCCAAAAACATTCAGTACTTC
NA	NA	TRBV7-6	TRBJ2-5	CASSLGAGEGETQYF	TGTGCCAGCAGCTTAGGTGCAGGGGAGGGCGAGACCCAGTACTTC
NA	NA	TRBV6-6	TRBJ1-2	CASSPQYGYGYTF	TGTGCCAGCAGTCCACAGTACGGCTATGGCTACACCTTC
NA	NA	TRBV28	TRBJ1-1	CASSHSSFLQGRMNTEAFF	TGTGCCAGCAGTCATTCCTCATTCCTCCAGGGTAGAATGAACACTGAAGCTTTCTTT
NA	NA	TRBV11-3	TRBJ2-5	CASTNPGNWETQYF	TGTGCCAGCACTAATCCCGGGAACTGGGAGACCCAGTACTTC
TRBD1	NA	TRBV11-2	TRBJ2-5	CASSLNIQGAQETQYF	TGTGCCAGCAGCCTGAACATCCAGGGGGCCCAAGAGACCCAGTACTTC
TRBD1	few	TRBV5-4	TRBJ1-1	CASSLGQGAVEAFF	TGTGCCAGCAGCTTGGGCCAGGGGGCGGTGGAAGCTTTCTTT
TRBD2	NA	TRBV7-9	TRBJ2-7	CASSPSSGGRNSNEQYF	TGTGCCAGCAGCCCGTCGTCTGGCGGGAGAAATAGCAACGAGCAGTACTTC
NA	few	TRBV30	TRBJ1-5	CAWSVRMSHNQPQHF	TGTGCCTGGAGTGTGAGGATGTCACATAATCAGCCCCAGCATTTT
NA	NA	TRBV7-9	TRBJ1-1	CASSPGATEAFF	TGTGCCAGCAGTCCAGGGGCCACTGAAGCTTTCTTT